The 20 T cell receptor beta chains below come from one sample, sequenced in a study of EBV T-cell therapy then PD-1 blockade in nasopharyngeal carcinoma. Described treatment: AdE1-LMPpoly-expanded autologous EBV-specific T-cell therapy followed by anti-PD-1 nivolumab. Their cognate antigens are unknown. Sequencing used immunoSEQ multiplex PCR; TCRdb keeps in-frame clones, though not all of them. The top ten clones hold roughly 30% of a sample with under 25,000 clones, roughly 84% of them seen once. The source material was CD8+ T cells from blood, sampled at roughly day 34 from a patient whose treatment included autologous EBV-specific T cells and nivolumab. These receptors were obtained from a man aged 35 to 55 with nasopharyngeal carcinoma.

This chain connects TRBV4-1 to TRBJ2-5; TRBD1 might be the D (6 bases). CDR1 and CDR2 (germline): MGHRA, YSYEKL. CDR3 length: 16 residues. The V end lost 0 bases, the J end lost 2 bases, and 13 bases lay between the germline ends. The CDR3 spells CASSQEGAGEQETQYF. CDR3 bases: TGCGCCAGCAGCCAAGAGGGGGCAGGGGAGCAAGAGACCCAGTACTTC.

The rearrangement joins TRBV5-1 to TRBJ2-4, with D possibly TRBD2 on 7 matching bases. Trimming removed 2 bases at V and 13 bases at J, with 16 bases between. Germline V lookup: CDR1 SGHRS, CDR2 YFSETQ. The CDR3 has 13 residues. For the CDR3, the DNA is TGCGCCAGCAGCTTAAGTGGCGGGGGCTGGCAGTACTTC. Translation: CASSLSGGGWQYF.

This clone was detected only once. The J gene is TRBJ2-7, the V gene TRBV28, with no clear D. The V gene's germline CDR1 is MDHEN and CDR2 SYDVKM. The CDR3 totals 13 residues. V lost 3 bases and J 5 bases, leaving 11 bases between the germline ends. In DNA form, the CDR3 reads TGTGCCAGCAGTTTTAGAATCTCGGACGAGCAGTACTTC. Protein sequence: CASSFRISDEQYF.

V gene TRBV19 combines with J gene TRBJ1-1; D unclear. Germline V gene data show CDR1 as LNHDA and CDR2 as SQIVND (reference sequence). V lost 7 bases and J lost 1, with 16 bases in between. CDR3 length equals 15 residues. The CDR3 coding sequence is TGTGCCAGTACCCGTGGAGAGGGATCGAACACTGAAGCTTTCTTT. It yields the protein CASTRGEGSNTEAFF. The whole variable domain, filled in from reference TRBV19 and TRBJ1-1, reads DGGITQSPKYLFRKEGQNVTLSCEQNLNHDAMYWYRQDPGQGLRLIYYSQIVNDFQKGDIAEGYSVSREKKESFPLTVTSAQKNPTAFYLCASTRGEGSNTEAFFGQGTRLTVV.

The chain is built from TRBV6-6 and TRBJ2-3; 10 bases align to TRBD1. In germline, CDR1 is MNHNY, CDR2 SVGAGI (reference sequence). The CDR3 has 16 amino acids. V shed 5 bases and J 2 bases; nucleotides not matched to a gene: 7. The CDR3 region has the DNA TGTGCCAGCAGTCGAATGACAGGGGGCTTCACAGATACGCAGTATTTT. This gives the protein CASSRMTGGFTDTQYF.

In its sample, this clone was seen a few times. This chain joins TRBV19 and TRBJ1-2; 9 bases agree with TRBD1. CDR1 LNHDA and CDR2 SQIVND come from the germline V gene (reference sequence). The CDR3 extends over 13 amino acids. V was clipped by 7 bases and J by 4 bases; unmatched bases: 4. Here the CDR3 reads CASTWTGAYGYTF. The DNA of the CDR3 is TGTGCCAGTACGTGGACAGGGGCCTATGGCTACACCTTC.

This clone was counted between two and nine times. The V and J genes are TRBV24-1 and TRBJ1-3; unclear D gene. The CDR3 sequence is 16 residues long. Trimming cost V 2 bases and J 0 bases, with 10 bases left between them. Germline CDR1 KGHDR, CDR2 SFDVKD. CDR3 nucleotides: TGTGCCACCAGTGATTGGGATGTGAGCTCTGGAAACACCATATATTTT. Protein product: CATSDWDVSSGNTIYF.

The chain combines TRBV12-3 or TRBV12-4 with TRBJ1-1, with D possibly being TRBD1 (5 bases). V dropped 10 bases and J dropped 8 bases, with 17 bases sitting between them. The CDR3 extends over 12 amino acids. The CDR3 DNA sequence: TGTGCCACGCACCGGGGGGGGAAAGAAGCTTTCTTT. As protein: CATHRGGKEAFF.

The sample holds one count of this clone. This chain links TRBV4-1 with TRBJ2-1, with D unresolved. The germline V gene has CDR1 MGHRA and CDR2 YSYEKL. V lost 2 bases to trimming and J lost 0 bases, with 5 bases between them. CDR3 length equals 14 residues. The CDR3 nucleotides read TGCGCCAGCAGCCAACGGGTCTCCTACAATGAGCAGTTCTTC. Protein sequence: CASSQRVSYNEQFF.

This sequence joins TRBV6-2 or TRBV6-3 and TRBJ2-7; 8 bases agree with TRBD1. The V gene's germline CDR1 is MNHEY and CDR2 SVGEGT. J lost 4 bases, V lost 2 bases, and 7 bases had no gene match. The CDR3 contains 15 residues. CDR3 amino acids: CASSYVTGVEYEQYF. DNA for the CDR3: TGTGCCAGCAGTTACGTGACAGGGGTGGAATACGAGCAGTACTTC.

The DNA for the CDR3 is TGTGCCAGCTCAGAAACCGGGACAACCACCGGAAACACCATATATTTT. Translated, it gives CASSETGTTTGNTIYF. The chain uses TRBV18 and TRBJ1-3; a possible D gene is TRBD1 (6 bases). This CDR3 region has 16 residues. The V and J ends lost 5 bases and 4 bases respectively, with 18 bases between them. Germline assignment: CDR1 KGHSH and CDR2 LQKENI.

The chain has TRBV7-9 and TRBJ2-7; possible D gene TRBD2, 6 bases. V lost 6 bases and J 0 bases, leaving 9 bases between the germline ends. Germline CDR1 reads SEHNR; CDR2 reads FQNEAQ (reference sequence). The CDR3 runs 13 residues. CDR3 sequence (DNA): TGTGCCAGCAGGGGGCGGGGCTCCTACGAGCAGTACTTC. Its protein product is CASRGRGSYEQYF.

As to this clone: The identical CDR3 is also encoded by other nucleotide sequences in the sample. The chain is built from TRBV9 and TRBJ1-1; possible D gene TRBD1, 5 bases. Trimming removed 1 base from V and 1 base from J, with 5 bases in between. The CDR3 loop spans 13 amino acids. Germline V gene sequence: CDR1 SGDLS, CDR2 YYNGEE. The CDR3 is CASSVQGNTEAFF. The CDR3 region has the DNA TGTGCCAGCAGCGTACAGGGGAACACTGAAGCTTTCTTT.

This CDR3 reads CASRRSYTEETGELFF. In nucleotides, the CDR3 is TGCGCCAGCAGAAGGTCTTATACTGAGGAGACCGGGGAGCTGTTTTTT. This chain uses TRBV4-3 with TRBJ2-2; D is undetermined. The V and J ends lost 6 bases and 5 bases respectively, with 19 bases between them. The CDR3 has 16 amino acids. CDR1 and CDR2 from the germline V gene are LGHNA and YSLEER.

This clone was seen only once. V gene TRBV7-3 combines with J gene TRBJ1-6; TRBD1 is a possible D gene (5 bases). The CDR3 loop spans 15 amino acids. Trimming cost V 0 bases and J 8 bases, with 11 bases left between them. The germline V gene encodes CDR1 SGHTA and CDR2 FQGTGA. CDR3 bases: TGTGCCAGCAGCTTAACGGGTTCGGGGCATTCACCCCTCCACTTT. This codes for CASSLTGSGHSPLHF.

The rearrangement uses TRBV15 and TRBJ1-6; 7 nucleotides line up with TRBD1. Germline V lookup: CDR1 LNHNV, CDR2 YYDKDF (reference sequence). There are 17 residues in the CDR3. J gave up 4 bases and V 0 bases, and 6 bases lay outside the gene matches. The CDR3 is CATSREGQFSYNSPLHF. CDR3 in DNA: TGTGCCACCAGCAGAGAGGGACAGTTTTCATATAATTCACCCCTCCACTTT.

The V and J genes are TRBV6-4 and TRBJ1-1; the D gene is possibly TRBD1 (6 bases). The CDR3 is 17 residues long. In germline, CDR1 is MRHNA, CDR2 SNTAGT. V lost 0 bases to trimming and J lost 4 bases, with 18 bases between them. The CDR3 bases are TGTGCCAGCAGTGACTCGAATGAGGGGGGCGCGCCCACTGAAGCTTTCTTT. It translates to CASSDSNEGGAPTEAFF.

The chain links TRBV9 to TRBJ2-5; 11 nucleotides align to TRBD2. This CDR3 contains 16 residues. Trimming took 4 bases from V and 2 from J; bases not matched to a gene: 7. Per the germline V gene, CDR1 is SGDLS and CDR2 is YYNGEE. The CDR3 loop is CASSSGTSGTQETQYF. The DNA for the CDR3 is TGTGCCAGCAGCTCCGGGACTAGCGGCACTCAAGAGACCCAGTACTTC. The full variable domain, rest sourced from reference TRBV9 and TRBJ2-5, is DSGVTQTPKHLITATGQRVTLRCSPRSGDLSVYWYQQSLDQGLQFLIQYYNGEERAKGNILERFSAQQFPDLHSELNLSSLELGDSALYFCASSSGTSGTQETQYFGPGTRLLVL.

This rearrangement joins TRBV12-3 or TRBV12-4 to TRBJ2-7, with no clear D. The CDR3 consists of 13 residues. V gave up 2 bases and J gave up 3 bases, with 8 bases separating them. The CDR3 loop is CASSLSTLYEQYF. CDR3 bases: TGTGCCAGCAGTTTATCTACCCTCTACGAGCAGTACTTC.

This chain joins TRBV7-9 and TRBJ2-3; 8 bases are a match to TRBD2. The CDR3 extends over 17 amino acids. The junction had 14 bases not matched to a gene; V was cut back by 4 bases and J by 5 bases. Germline V CDR1 and CDR2: SEHNR, FQNEAQ (reference sequence). The CDR3 loop is CASSSGGGGSPGDTQYF. CDR3 sequence (DNA): TGTGCCAGCAGCTCCGGGGGGGGCGGCTCCCCCGGAGATACGCAGTATTTT.